The table lists the clone carrying this T cell receptor (beta chain) with a few counts. The study recruited people aged about 18 to 90 years across about two dozen US areas. Participant-reported clinical history was the basis for cohort assignment. This CDR3 has 15 amino acids. Germline CDR1 reads LGHDT; CDR2 reads YNNKEL (reference sequence). Trimming took 1 base from V and 2 from J; bases not matched to a gene: 4. This sample was taken from a study of blood T cell repertoires in COVID-19. Study-wide context: Researchers got acute and convalescent COVID-19 samples from the United States, Italy and Spain.

Repertoires were generated with immunoSEQ multiplex PCR, while TCRdb's copy carries only in-frame clones and drops some. This table holds a few hundred thousand clones, about 88% found once. The sample taken for sequencing was PBMCs or T cells enriched from blood (not recorded which). The receptor was derived from a man aged 25 to 45 with acute COVID-19. The chain couples TRBV3-1 (or the pseudogene TRBV3-2) to TRBJ1-2; 7 positions agree with TRBD1. This CDR3 reads CASSQGRQGNYGYTF. The CDR3 DNA is TGTGCCAGCAGCCAAGGGCGACAGGGAAACTATGGCTACACCTTC.